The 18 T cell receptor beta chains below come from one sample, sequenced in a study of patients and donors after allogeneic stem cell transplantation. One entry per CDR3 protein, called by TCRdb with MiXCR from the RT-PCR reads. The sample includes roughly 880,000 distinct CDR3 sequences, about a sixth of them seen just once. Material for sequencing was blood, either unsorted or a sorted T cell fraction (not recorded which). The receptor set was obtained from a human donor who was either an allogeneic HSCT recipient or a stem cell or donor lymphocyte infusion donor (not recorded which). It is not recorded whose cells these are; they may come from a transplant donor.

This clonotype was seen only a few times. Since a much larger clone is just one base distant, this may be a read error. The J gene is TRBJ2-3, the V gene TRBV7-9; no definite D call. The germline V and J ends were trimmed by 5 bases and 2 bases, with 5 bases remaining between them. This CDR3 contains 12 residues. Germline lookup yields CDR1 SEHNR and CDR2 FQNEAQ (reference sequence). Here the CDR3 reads CASSIVTDTQYF. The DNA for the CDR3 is TGTGCCAGCAGCATAGTCACAGATACGCAGTATTTT.

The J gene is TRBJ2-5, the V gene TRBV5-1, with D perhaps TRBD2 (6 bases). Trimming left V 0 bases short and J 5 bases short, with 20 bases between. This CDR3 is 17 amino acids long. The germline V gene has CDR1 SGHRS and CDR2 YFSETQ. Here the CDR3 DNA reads TGCGCCAGCAGCTTGGGTTCCAACCAGGGAGGAAAGGAGACCCAGTACTTC. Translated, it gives CASSLGSNQGGKETQYF.

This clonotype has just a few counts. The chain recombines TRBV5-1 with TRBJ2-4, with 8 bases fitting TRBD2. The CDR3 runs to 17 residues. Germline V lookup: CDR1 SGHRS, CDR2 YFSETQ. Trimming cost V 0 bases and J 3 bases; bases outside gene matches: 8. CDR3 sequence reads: CASSLEVWTSSKNIQYF. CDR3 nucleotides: TGCGCCAGCAGCTTGGAGGTTTGGACTAGCAGCAAAAACATTCAGTACTTC.

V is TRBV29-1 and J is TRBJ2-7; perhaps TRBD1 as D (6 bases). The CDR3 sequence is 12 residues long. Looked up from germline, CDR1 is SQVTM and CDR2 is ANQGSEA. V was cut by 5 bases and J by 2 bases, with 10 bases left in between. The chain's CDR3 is CSVSDRAYEQYF. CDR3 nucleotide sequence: TGCAGCGTTTCGGACAGAGCCTACGAGCAGTACTTC.

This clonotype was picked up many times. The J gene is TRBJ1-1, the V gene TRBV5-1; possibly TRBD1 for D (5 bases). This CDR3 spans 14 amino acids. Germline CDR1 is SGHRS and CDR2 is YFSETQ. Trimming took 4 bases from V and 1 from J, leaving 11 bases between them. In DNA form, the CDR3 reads TGCGCCAGCAGCCCGACAACAGGGAACACTGAAGCTTTCTTT. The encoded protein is CASSPTTGNTEAFF.

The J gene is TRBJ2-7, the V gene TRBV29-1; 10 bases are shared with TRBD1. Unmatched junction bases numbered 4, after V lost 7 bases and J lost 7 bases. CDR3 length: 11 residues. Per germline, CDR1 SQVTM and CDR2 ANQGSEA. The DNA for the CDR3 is TGCAGCGCTGACAGGGGGCAAGAGCAGTACTTC. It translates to CSADRGQEQYF.

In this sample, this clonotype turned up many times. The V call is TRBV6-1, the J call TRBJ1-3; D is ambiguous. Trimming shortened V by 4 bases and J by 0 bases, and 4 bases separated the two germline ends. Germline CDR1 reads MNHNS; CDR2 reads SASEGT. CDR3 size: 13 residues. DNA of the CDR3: TGTGCCAGCAGTGCCAACTCTGGAAACACCATATATTTT. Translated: CASSANSGNTIYF.

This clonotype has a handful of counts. The CDR3 DNA is TGTGCCACCAGCGGGGGACAGTTAACAGATACGCAGTATTTT. Translation gives CATSGGQLTDTQYF. The rearrangement links TRBV15 to TRBJ2-3; 7 bases line up with TRBD1. Germline values: CDR1 LNHNV, CDR2 YYDKDF (reference sequence). V was pared by 5 bases and J by 3 bases, with 5 bases of the junction left unmatched. This CDR3 has 14 residues.

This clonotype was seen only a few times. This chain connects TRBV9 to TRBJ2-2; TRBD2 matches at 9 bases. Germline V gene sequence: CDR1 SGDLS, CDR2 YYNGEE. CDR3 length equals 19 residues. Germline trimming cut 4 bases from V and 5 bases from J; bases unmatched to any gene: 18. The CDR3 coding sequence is TGTGCCAGCAGCAAGGGCCTAGCGGGAATGCAGGGTGAAACCGGGGAGCTGTTTTTT. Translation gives CASSKGLAGMQGETGELFF.

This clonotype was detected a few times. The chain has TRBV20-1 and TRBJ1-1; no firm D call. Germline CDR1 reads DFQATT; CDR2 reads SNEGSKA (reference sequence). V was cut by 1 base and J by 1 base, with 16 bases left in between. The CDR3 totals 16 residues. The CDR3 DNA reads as TGCAGTGCTAGAGTACTCCGCCGGGTCCGGAACACTGAAGCTTTCTTT. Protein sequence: CSARVLRRVRNTEAFF.

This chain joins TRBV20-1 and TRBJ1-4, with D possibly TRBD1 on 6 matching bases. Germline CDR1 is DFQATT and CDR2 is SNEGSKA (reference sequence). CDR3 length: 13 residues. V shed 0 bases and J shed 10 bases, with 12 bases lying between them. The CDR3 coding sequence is TGCAGTGCTAGAGAAGCAGGGGTACGAAAACTGTTTTTT. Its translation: CSAREAGVRKLFF.

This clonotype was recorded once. CDR3 in DNA: TGTGCCAGCAGCCCCACGGCAGGGACCTACGAGCAGTACTTC. It translates to CASSPTAGTYEQYF. The chain carries TRBV3-1 and TRBJ2-7, with D perhaps matching TRBD1 (5 bases). The germline V gene has CDR1 LGHDT and CDR2 YNNKEL (reference sequence). This CDR3 region has 14 residues. The V end was cut by 4 bases, the J end by 2 bases, with 12 bases between.

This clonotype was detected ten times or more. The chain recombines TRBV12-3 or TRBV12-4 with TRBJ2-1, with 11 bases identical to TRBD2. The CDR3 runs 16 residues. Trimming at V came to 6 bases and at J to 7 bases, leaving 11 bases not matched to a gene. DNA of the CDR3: TGTGCCAGCAGCCCTTATAGCGGGGGGGCAGAAAATGAGCAGTTCTTC. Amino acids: CASSPYSGGAENEQFF.

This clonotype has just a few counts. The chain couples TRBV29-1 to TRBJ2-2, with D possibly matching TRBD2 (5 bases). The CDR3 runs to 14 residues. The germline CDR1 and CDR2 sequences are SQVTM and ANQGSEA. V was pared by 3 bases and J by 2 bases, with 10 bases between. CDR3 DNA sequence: TGCAGCGTTGAGAACGGGATAAACACCGGGGAGCTGTTTTTT. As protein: CSVENGINTGELFF.

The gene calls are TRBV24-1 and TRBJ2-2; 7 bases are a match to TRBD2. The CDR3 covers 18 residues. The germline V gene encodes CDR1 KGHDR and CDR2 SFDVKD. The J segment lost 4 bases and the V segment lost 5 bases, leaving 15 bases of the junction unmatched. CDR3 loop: CATSGFHGEGRSTGELFF. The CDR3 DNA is TGTGCCACCAGTGGATTTCACGGGGAGGGCCGGAGCACCGGGGAGCTGTTTTTT.

The CDR3 DNA is TGCGCCAGCAGCCAAGATCCAGATTGGGACAGCTATGGCTACACCTTC. This translates into CASSQDPDWDSYGYTF. The chain links TRBV4-1 to TRBJ1-2; the match to TRBD1 covers 7 bases. The J segment lost 4 bases and the V segment lost 0 bases, leaving 8 bases of the junction unmatched. This CDR3 has 16 amino acids. Germline V gene lookup returns CDR1 MGHRA and CDR2 YSYEKL.

The CDR3 coding sequence is TGTGCCAGCAGCTTAGGGAGGGGTTCCGTAGACAGGAGCACTGAAGCTTTCTTT. Translating gives CASSLGRGSVDRSTEAFF. The chain has TRBV11-2 and TRBJ1-1, with D perhaps matching TRBD1 (6 bases). CDR1 is SGHAT, CDR2 FQNNGV, per germline. The CDR3 runs to 18 residues. V lost 1 base and J 4 bases, leaving 22 bases between the germline ends.

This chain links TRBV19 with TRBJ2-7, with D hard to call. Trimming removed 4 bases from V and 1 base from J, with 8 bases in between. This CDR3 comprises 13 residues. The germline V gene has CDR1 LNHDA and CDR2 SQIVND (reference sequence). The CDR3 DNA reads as TGTGCCAGTAGTACCCAGTTATCCTACGAGCAGTACTTC. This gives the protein CASSTQLSYEQYF.